A single sample is the source of the 14 T cell receptor beta chains below, sequenced in a study of PD-1 blockade in classical Hodgkin lymphoma. Each patient's relapse followed autologous stem cell transplantation, and brentuximab vedotin exposure varied. Sequencing used immunoSEQ multiplex PCR; TCRdb keeps in-frame clones, though not all of them. The sample lists approximately 11,000 clones, about 88% occurring once. This material consisted of peripheral blood mononuclear cells (PBMCs), taken at baseline. The receptors were gathered from a human donor with classical Hodgkin lymphoma.

The gene calls are TRBV27 and TRBJ2-1, with D perhaps given as TRBD1 or TRBD2 (5 bases each). V shed 6 bases and J shed 10 bases, with 28 bases lying between them. The germline V gene encodes CDR1 MNHEY and CDR2 SMNVEV (reference sequence). The CDR3 is made up of 17 amino acids. CDR3 residues: CASSFLSGTLIPPEQFF. CDR3 nucleotide sequence: TGTGCCAGCAGCTTCTTATCCGGGACCCTTATCCCCCCAGAGCAGTTCTTC.

The V gene is TRBV7-8, the J gene TRBJ1-1, with D tentatively TRBD1 (5 bases). The germline CDR1 and CDR2 sequences are SGHVS and FQNEAQ. The CDR3 loop spans 14 amino acids. Trimming removed 5 bases at V and 0 bases at J, with 10 bases between. CDR3 amino acids: CASSLTTVNTEAFF. Written as DNA, the CDR3 is TGTGCCAGCAGCCTTACGACAGTGAACACTGAAGCTTTCTTT.

J is TRBJ2-5 and V is TRBV28; D is perhaps TRBD2 (7 bases). Deletions cut 3 bases from V and 1 base from J, with 15 bases between. Germline V gene lookup returns CDR1 MDHEN and CDR2 SYDVKM. The length of the CDR3 is 16 residues. The chain's CDR3 is CASSFGGRGSQETQYF. The DNA for the CDR3 is TGTGCCAGCAGTTTCGGGGGGCGCGGAAGCCAAGAGACCCAGTACTTC.

The chain uses TRBV5-6 and TRBJ1-1; 9 positions agree with TRBD1. The CDR3 runs to 14 residues. Losses at the gene ends were 7 bases for V and 5 bases for J; bases not matched to a gene: 9. CDR1 and CDR2 from the germline V gene are SGHDT and YYEEEE. The chain's CDR3 is CASRRDREWTEAFF. For the CDR3, the DNA is TGTGCCAGCCGCCGGGACAGGGAGTGGACTGAAGCTTTCTTT.

The rearrangement uses TRBV5-1 and TRBJ2-7; D might be TRBD1 (6 bases). V dropped 0 bases and J dropped 3 bases, with 10 bases sitting between them. The CDR3 is made up of 14 amino acids. Germline V gene lookup returns CDR1 SGHRS and CDR2 YFSETQ. CDR3 nucleotides: TGCGCCAGCAGCTTGGTCGGGGACAACTACGAGCAGTACTTC. As protein: CASSLVGDNYEQYF.

V is TRBV7-3 and J is TRBJ2-3; 9 nucleotides agree with TRBD2. Germline trimming cut 8 bases from V and 5 bases from J; bases unmatched to any gene: 2. Germline-derived CDR1 and CDR2 are SGHTA and FQGTGA. CDR3 length: 12 amino acids. CDR3 region: CASGAGGDTQYF. CDR3 bases: TGTGCCAGCGGAGCGGGGGGAGATACGCAGTATTTT.

The chain combines TRBV5-1 with TRBJ1-5; 7 nucleotides agree with TRBD1. The CDR3 contains 17 residues. With V trimmed by 0 bases and J by 0 bases, 6 bases remained unmatched. Germline V gives CDR1 SGHRS, CDR2 YFSETQ. CDR3: CASSLGDSANSNQPQHF. The CDR3 nucleotides are TGCGCCAGCAGCTTGGGGGACAGTGCCAATAGCAATCAGCCCCAGCATTTT.

V usage is TRBV9 and J usage is TRBJ2-1, with 16 bases matching TRBD2. The CDR3 is made up of 20 amino acids. Germline CDR1 and CDR2: SGDLS and YYNGEE. With V trimmed by 4 bases and J by 3 bases, 13 bases remained unmatched. The CDR3 spells CASSLSPGTSGGAVYNEQFF. In DNA, the CDR3 is TGTGCCAGCAGCCTCAGTCCCGGGACTAGCGGGGGGGCCGTCTACAATGAGCAGTTCTTC.

The V gene is TRBV19, the J gene TRBJ2-1; D could derive from TRBD1 or TRBD2 (5 bases each). The CDR3 runs 16 residues. V dropped 8 bases and J dropped 2 bases, with 19 bases sitting between them. CDR1 LNHDA and CDR2 SQIVND come from the germline V gene (reference sequence). CDR3 bases: TGTGCCAGTCTCCCGTTAGGGACGGATCCCTACAATGAGCAGTTCTTC. The encoded protein is CASLPLGTDPYNEQFF. Full variable domain (remainder filled in from reference TRBV19 and TRBJ2-1): DGGITQSPKYLFRKEGQNVTLSCEQNLNHDAMYWYRQDPGQGLRLIYYSQIVNDFQKGDIAEGYSVSREKKESFPLTVTSAQKNPTAFYLCASLPLGTDPYNEQFFGPGTRLTVL.

This CDR3 reads CASSLKGGGPSGANVLTF. CDR3 bases: TGCGCCAGCAGCTTGAAAGGGGGCGGCCCCTCTGGGGCCAACGTCCTGACTTTC. The J gene is TRBJ2-6, the V gene TRBV5-1, with TRBD1 identical over 7 bases. V was pared by 1 base and J by 0 bases, with 7 bases of the junction left unmatched. The CDR3 sequence is 18 residues long. Per the germline V gene, CDR1 is SGHRS and CDR2 is YFSETQ.

The chain is built from TRBV5-3 and TRBJ2-1; D gene uncertain. TRBV5-3 is flagged as an ORF with uncertain function. The CDR3 loop spans 12 amino acids. V lost 8 bases and J 6 bases, leaving 12 bases between the germline ends. The CDR3 nucleotides read TGTGCCAGCAGTCTACAGTTCAATGAGCAGTTCTTC. It translates to CASSLQFNEQFF.

V usage is TRBV15 and J usage is TRBJ1-2; TRBD1 matches at 8 bases. Germline V gene sequence: CDR1 LNHNV, CDR2 YYDKDF (reference sequence). The CDR3 is 15 residues long. Trimming took 1 base from V and 5 from J; bases not matched to a gene: 6. Here the CDR3 reads CATSRVAGGGYGYTF. The DNA of the CDR3 is TGTGCCACCAGCAGAGTCGCAGGGGGCGGGTATGGCTACACCTTC.

CDR3 bases: TGTGCCAGCTCACCACCTCTAAGAGGGGAAAAACTGTTTTTT. Translated: CASSPPLRGEKLFF. This chain joins TRBV18 and TRBJ1-4; D is uncertain. The CDR3 sequence is 14 residues long. Trimming pared 0 bases from V and 8 bases from J, leaving 10 bases between. Per the germline V gene, CDR1 is KGHSH and CDR2 is LQKENI.

This chain links TRBV9 with TRBJ2-2; the D gene is possibly TRBD2 (5 bases). CDR1 and CDR2 (germline): SGDLS, YYNGEE. CDR3 length equals 14 residues. Trimming left V 2 bases short and J 1 base short, with 6 bases between. In DNA form, the CDR3 reads TGTGCCAGCAGCGTCGGAGGGAACACCGGGGAGCTGTTTTTT. Protein sequence: CASSVGGNTGELFF.